These 26 T cell receptor beta chains were sequenced from one sample in a study of cytomegalovirus exposure and HLA in healthy donors. The PCR was carried out with 60 Vbeta primers and 13 Jbeta primers. TCRdb's table, derived via immunoSEQ multiplex PCR, lists solely in-frame clones and lacks some. The specimen's table records approximately 72,000 clones. Sequenced sample: PBMCs. The receptors were gathered from a man aged 35 to 55 in good health and CMV-seronegative.

The chain recombines TRBV6-1 with TRBJ1-5; TRBD1 matches at 7 bases. V lost 7 bases to trimming and J lost 5 bases; unmatched junction nucleotides: 11. Germline values: CDR1 MNHNS, CDR2 SASEGT. There are 15 residues in the CDR3. CDR3 in amino acids: CASTRTRQGDQPQHF. DNA of the CDR3: TGTGCCAGCACCCGAACCCGACAGGGCGATCAGCCCCAGCATTTT.

This chain links TRBV5-1 with TRBJ1-4; 7 bases fit TRBD1. This CDR3 is built from 12 residues. Trimming at V came to 3 bases and at J to 8 bases, leaving 1 base not matched to a gene. Germline V lookup: CDR1 SGHRS, CDR2 YFSETQ. The CDR3 is CASSWDREKLFF. CDR3 bases: TGCGCCAGCAGCTGGGACAGAGAAAAACTGTTTTTT.

The rearrangement links TRBV5-1 to TRBJ2-2, with a tentative D call TRBD1 (6 bases). There are 16 residues in the CDR3. Germline CDR1 SGHRS, CDR2 YFSETQ. Trimming removed 0 bases at V and 5 bases at J, with 14 bases between. CDR3 bases: TGCGCCAGCAGCTTGGTTCTGGGGGCGGAAACCGGGGAGCTGTTTTTT. It translates to CASSLVLGAETGELFF. The full variable domain, in which reference TRBV5-1 and TRBJ2-2 provide the parts outside the CDR3, is KAGVTQTPRYLIKTRGQQVTLSCSPISGHRSVSWYQQTPGQGLQFLFEYFSETQRNKGNFPGRFSGRQFSNSRSEMNVSTLELGDSALYLCASSLVLGAETGELFFGEGSRLTVL.

The V gene is TRBV5-4, the J gene TRBJ1-1; no clear D. Germline loops: CDR1 SGHNT, CDR2 YYREEE (reference sequence). CDR3 length: 13 residues. V was trimmed by 3 bases and J by 5 bases, leaving 11 bases between them. In nucleotides, the CDR3 is TGTGCCAGCAGCTCCCAGCGGGGAACTGAAGCTTTCTTT. Its protein is CASSSQRGTEAFF.

This chain connects TRBV27 to TRBJ1-2, with 7 bases aligning to TRBD1. V lost 6 bases, J lost 1 base, and 5 bases stayed unmatched. The CDR3 is made up of 14 amino acids. Germline CDR1 and CDR2: MNHEY and SMNVEV (reference sequence). CDR3 coding DNA: TGTGCCAGCAGGGCCCAGGGGGTTAACTATGGCTACACCTTC. Translation gives CASRAQGVNYGYTF.

The CDR3 is CASRASPNTGELFF. DNA of the CDR3: TGCGCCAGCAGAGCCTCCCCAAACACCGGGGAGCTGTTTTTT. The chain joins TRBV5-1 to TRBJ2-2; D ambiguous. This CDR3 has 14 residues. V was pared by 5 bases and J by 2 bases, with 10 bases between. Germline CDR1 reads SGHRS; CDR2 reads YFSETQ.

This sequence joins TRBV5-1 and TRBJ2-2; possible D gene TRBD1, 6 bases. The CDR3 extends over 17 amino acids. Germline assignment: CDR1 SGHRS and CDR2 YFSETQ. V lost 4 bases and J lost 7, with 23 bases in between. CDR3 loop: CASSGGWGPRGDGELFF. Here the CDR3 DNA reads TGCGCCAGCAGCGGGGGATGGGGGCCTCGAGGGGACGGGGAGCTGTTTTTT. Based on the CDR3 plus reference TRBV5-1 and TRBJ2-2, the full variable domain is KAGVTQTPRYLIKTRGQQVTLSCSPISGHRSVSWYQQTPGQGLQFLFEYFSETQRNKGNFPGRFSGRQFSNSRSEMNVSTLELGDSALYLCASSGGWGPRGDGELFFGEGSRLTVL.

The V call is TRBV4-1, the J call TRBJ1-1, with 9 bases fitting TRBD1. V lost 3 bases, J lost 6 bases, and 5 bases stayed unmatched. The CDR3 consists of 14 residues. The germline gives CDR1 MGHRA, CDR2 YSYEKL. This CDR3 reads CASSQGTGRSEAFF. In DNA form, the CDR3 reads TGCGCCAGCAGCCAGGGGACAGGGAGGTCTGAAGCTTTCTTT.

J is TRBJ2-5 and V is TRBV30; D not resolved. Trimming cost V 0 bases and J 3 bases, with 8 bases left between them. The CDR3 is 13 residues long. CDR1 GTSNPN and CDR2 SVGIG come from the germline V gene (reference sequence). The CDR3 nucleotides read TGTGCCTGGAGTGTACGTGAGAAAGAGACCCAGTACTTC. Amino acids: CAWSVREKETQYF.

This chain joins TRBV10-3 and TRBJ2-3; 8 bases are shared with TRBD1. The germline CDR1 and CDR2 sequences are ENHRY and SYGVKD. The CDR3 spans 16 residues. V trimming: 0 bases; J trimming: 3 bases; junction bases outside the gene matches: 5. CDR3 amino acids: CAISESGQVNTDTQYF. The CDR3 bases are TGTGCCATCAGTGAGTCGGGACAGGTAAATACAGATACGCAGTATTTT.

This clone is called medium-sized based on its frequency. The rearrangement links TRBV27 to TRBJ1-3; D is unresolved. Germline V gene lookup returns CDR1 MNHEY and CDR2 SMNVEV (reference sequence). The CDR3 length is 16 residues. V dropped 6 bases and J dropped 0 bases, with 15 bases sitting between them. In DNA, the CDR3 is TGTGCCAGCAGGGGAACCGGGAAGATCTCTGGAAACACCATATATTTT. It yields the protein CASRGTGKISGNTIYF.

The chain joins TRBV14 to TRBJ2-7; TRBD2 might be the D (6 bases). Trimming left V 4 bases short and J 4 bases short, with 11 bases between. CDR1 and CDR2 (germline): SGHDN, FVKESK. The CDR3 runs to 13 residues. The CDR3 spells CASSLGGRYEQYF. The CDR3 coding sequence is TGTGCCAGCAGCCTAGGAGGGAGATACGAGCAGTACTTC.

The DNA of the CDR3 is TGCAGCGGGGGACAGGGGTCCTACAATGAGCAGTTCTTC. This translates into CSGGQGSYNEQFF. The chain uses TRBV29-1 and TRBJ2-1, with 10 bases identical to TRBD1. Germline V gene lookup returns CDR1 SQVTM and CDR2 ANQGSEA. This CDR3 region has 13 residues. The J segment lost 1 base and the V segment lost 7 bases, leaving 1 base of the junction unmatched.

V gene TRBV4-2 combines with J gene TRBJ1-6; D possibly corresponds to TRBD1 (6 bases). The CDR3 runs 13 residues. Germline CDR1 and CDR2: LGHNA and YNFKEQ. The ends were cut back, 8 bases at V and 7 bases at J, with 12 bases in the middle. The DNA for the CDR3 is TGTGCCAGCGTTGCCGACAGGAATTCACCCCTCCACTTT. It is translated as CASVADRNSPLHF.

The chain has TRBV28 and TRBJ1-1; TRBD1 matches at 10 bases. Germline V lookup: CDR1 MDHEN, CDR2 SYDVKM. This CDR3 contains 18 residues. Trimming took 4 bases from V and 1 from J; bases not matched to a gene: 12. CDR3: CASSSPDRGRLQNTEAFF. As DNA, the CDR3 is TGTGCCAGCAGTTCCCCTGACAGGGGGCGCTTACAGAACACTGAAGCTTTCTTT. Full variable domain (rest looked up from reference TRBV28 and TRBJ1-1): DVKVTQSSRYLVKRTGEKVFLECVQDMDHENMFWYRQDPGLGLRLIYFSYDVKMKEKGDIPEGYSVSREKKERFSLILESASTNQTSMYLCASSSPDRGRLQNTEAFFGQGTRLTVV.

Note on this clone: Because the CDR3's place on the DNA is in doubt, the DNA is left out and the CDR3 is given as listed by TCRdb. The chain uses TRBV28 and TRBJ2-5; the listed D gene, TRBD2, was not tested against the DNA. The length of the CDR3 is 15 amino acids, counting both ends. The germline CDR1 and CDR2 sequences are MDHEN and SYDVKM. The chain's CDR3 is CASSTSTVRGETQYF.

This chain connects TRBV28 to TRBJ2-3, with D perhaps TRBD1 (5 bases). Per germline, CDR1 MDHEN and CDR2 SYDVKM. With 5 bases removed from V and 0 bases from J, the gap between germline ends came to 9 bases. There are 14 residues in the CDR3. CDR3 in amino acids: CASSPYRSTDTQYF. The CDR3, as DNA: TGTGCCAGCAGTCCCTACAGGAGCACAGATACGCAGTATTTT.

Points on this clone: The same CDR3 can be traced to other DNA sequences in this sample. This sequence joins TRBV5-1 and TRBJ2-1; D is unclear. This CDR3 comprises 13 residues. Trimming took off 0 bases at V and 7 bases at J, with 8 bases between the two ends. The germline V gene encodes CDR1 SGHRS and CDR2 YFSETQ. This chain's CDR3 is CASSLAAANEQFF. CDR3 nucleotides: TGCGCCAGCAGCTTGGCCGCCGCGAATGAGCAGTTCTTC.

The rearrangement joins TRBV6-1 to TRBJ2-5; 8 positions match TRBD1. Germline assignment: CDR1 MNHNS and CDR2 SASEGT. The CDR3 has 14 residues. V was pared by 6 bases and J by 2 bases, with 5 bases of the junction left unmatched. CDR3 sequence (DNA): TGTGCCAGCAGAGACAGGGGCACACAAGAGACCCAGTACTTC. Protein product: CASRDRGTQETQYF.

The chain links TRBV9 to TRBJ2-7; TRBD2 agrees at 11 bases. Germline values: CDR1 SGDLS, CDR2 YYNGEE. The CDR3 length is 16 residues. V shed 0 bases and J 2 bases; nucleotides not matched to a gene: 4. DNA of the CDR3: TGTGCCAGCAGCGTAGCTGCGACTAGCGGGGCCTACGAGCAGTACTTC. Protein: CASSVAATSGAYEQYF.

The chain joins TRBV28 to TRBJ1-5; possibly TRBD1 for D (5 bases). In germline, CDR1 is MDHEN, CDR2 SYDVKM. This CDR3 is built from 12 residues. As DNA, the CDR3 is TGTGCTTCACAGGCGGTCGATCAGCCCCAGCATTTT. It translates to CASQAVDQPQHF.

CDR3 nucleotides: TGTGCCAGCAGCGTAGGGCACCCTAATGAAAAACTGTTTTTT. Amino acid sequence: CASSVGHPNEKLFF. The V gene is TRBV9, the J gene TRBJ1-4; D is uncertain. V lost 0 bases and J 3 bases, leaving 6 bases between the germline ends. CDR1 and CDR2 from the germline V gene are SGDLS and YYNGEE. The CDR3 is made up of 14 amino acids.

The rearrangement links TRBV5-4 to TRBJ2-1, with 10 positions matching TRBD2. Germline loops: CDR1 SGHNT, CDR2 YYREEE (reference sequence). With V trimmed by 4 bases and J by 9 bases, 10 bases remained unmatched. CDR3 size: 15 residues. CDR3 in amino acids: CASSPSGGRESEQFF. In DNA form, the CDR3 reads TGTGCCAGCAGCCCTAGCGGGGGCCGCGAGAGTGAGCAGTTCTTC.

As to this clone: Germline is not matched at one junction end, which may reflect a read error. The chain carries TRBV7-7 and TRBJ2-1; D possibly corresponds to TRBD1 (5 bases). Germline V CDR1 and CDR2: SSHAT, FNYEAQ (reference sequence). This CDR3 spans 13 amino acids. The CDR3 DNA follows: TGTGCTAGCAGCACCGACAGTCACAATGAGCAGTTCTTC. Translation gives CASSTDSHNEQFF.

Comment on this clone: The junction shows a germline mismatch at one end, possibly a read error. Within the sample, other DNA sequences also encode this same CDR3. This chain uses TRBV14 with TRBJ1-6; D not resolved. CDR3 length: 15 residues. Germline assignment: CDR1 SGHDN and CDR2 FVKESK. The CDR3 is CASSQVEQRDSPLHF. For the CDR3, the DNA is TGTGCCAGCAGCCAAGTCGAACAGAGAGATTCACCCCTTCACTTT.

The chain combines TRBV5-1 with TRBJ2-5; a weak D match, TRBD2 (5 bases). Trimming took 4 bases from V and 1 from J, leaving 11 bases between them. This CDR3 region has 14 residues. Germline V gene data show CDR1 as SGHRS and CDR2 as YFSETQ. The CDR3 DNA follows: TGCGCCAGCAGCCGCCGGGAAATCCAAGAGACCCAGTACTTC. Its translation: CASSRREIQETQYF.